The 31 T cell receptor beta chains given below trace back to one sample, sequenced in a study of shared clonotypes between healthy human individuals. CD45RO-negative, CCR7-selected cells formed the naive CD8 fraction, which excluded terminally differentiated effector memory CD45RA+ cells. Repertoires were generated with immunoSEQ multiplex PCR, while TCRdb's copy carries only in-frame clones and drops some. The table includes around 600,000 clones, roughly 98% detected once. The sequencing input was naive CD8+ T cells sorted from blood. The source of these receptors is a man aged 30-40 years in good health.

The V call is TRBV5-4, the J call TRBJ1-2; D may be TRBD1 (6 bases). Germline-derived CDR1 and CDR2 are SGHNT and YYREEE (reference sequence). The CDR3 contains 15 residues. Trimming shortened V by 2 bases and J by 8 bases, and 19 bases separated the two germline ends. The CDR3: CASSLDDTGLYGYTF. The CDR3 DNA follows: TGTGCCAGCAGCTTAGATGATACAGGGCTCTACGGCTACACCTTC.

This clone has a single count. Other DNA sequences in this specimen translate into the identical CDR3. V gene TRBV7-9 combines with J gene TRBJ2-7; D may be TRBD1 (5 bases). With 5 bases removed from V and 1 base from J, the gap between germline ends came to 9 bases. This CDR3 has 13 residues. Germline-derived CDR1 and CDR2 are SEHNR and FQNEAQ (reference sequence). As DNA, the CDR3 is TGTGCCAGCAGCCCCACAGGATCCTACGAGCAGTACTTC. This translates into CASSPTGSYEQYF.

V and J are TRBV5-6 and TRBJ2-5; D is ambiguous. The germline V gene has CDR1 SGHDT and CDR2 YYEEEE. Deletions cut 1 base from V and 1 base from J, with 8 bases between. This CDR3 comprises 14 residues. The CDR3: CASSLWGSQETQYF. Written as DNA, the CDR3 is TGTGCCAGCAGCTTGTGGGGAAGCCAAGAGACCCAGTACTTC.

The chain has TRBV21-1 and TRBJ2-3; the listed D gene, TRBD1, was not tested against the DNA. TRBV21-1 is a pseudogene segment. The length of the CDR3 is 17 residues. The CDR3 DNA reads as TGTGCCAGCAGCAAAGATGAGGCGACAGGGTACACAGATACGCAGTATTTT. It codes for CASSKDEATGYTDTQYF.

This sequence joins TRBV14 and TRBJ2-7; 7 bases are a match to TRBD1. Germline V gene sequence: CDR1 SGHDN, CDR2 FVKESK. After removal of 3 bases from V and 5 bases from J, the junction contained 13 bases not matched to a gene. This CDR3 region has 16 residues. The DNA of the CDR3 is TGTGCCAGCAGCCAGACCGCGACAGGGATTAGTCACGAGCAGTACTTC. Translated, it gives CASSQTATGISHEQYF.

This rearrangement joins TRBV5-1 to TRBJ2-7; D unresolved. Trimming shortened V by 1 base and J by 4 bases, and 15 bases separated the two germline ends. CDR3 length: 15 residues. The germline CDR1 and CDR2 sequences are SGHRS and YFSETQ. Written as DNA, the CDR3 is TGCGCCAGCAGCTTGAGGGTTGCGGAGCTTTACGAGCAGTACTTC. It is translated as CASSLRVAELYEQYF.

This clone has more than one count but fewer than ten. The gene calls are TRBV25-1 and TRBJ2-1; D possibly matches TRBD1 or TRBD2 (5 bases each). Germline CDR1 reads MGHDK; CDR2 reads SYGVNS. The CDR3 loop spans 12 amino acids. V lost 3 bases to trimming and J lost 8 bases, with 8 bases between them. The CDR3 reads CASSDWDDEQFF. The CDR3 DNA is TGTGCCAGCAGTGATTGGGACGATGAGCAGTTCTTC.

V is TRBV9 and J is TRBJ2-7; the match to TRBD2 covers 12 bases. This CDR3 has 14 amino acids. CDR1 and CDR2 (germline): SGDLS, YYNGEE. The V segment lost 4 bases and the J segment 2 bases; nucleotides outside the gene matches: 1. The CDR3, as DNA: TGTGCCAGCAGCCGACTAGCGGGAGCCTACGAGCAGTACTTC. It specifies CASSRLAGAYEQYF. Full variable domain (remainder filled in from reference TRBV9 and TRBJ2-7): DSGVTQTPKHLITATGQRVTLRCSPRSGDLSVYWYQQSLDQGLQFLIQYYNGEERAKGNILERFSAQQFPDLHSELNLSSLELGDSALYFCASSRLAGAYEQYFGPGTRLTVT.

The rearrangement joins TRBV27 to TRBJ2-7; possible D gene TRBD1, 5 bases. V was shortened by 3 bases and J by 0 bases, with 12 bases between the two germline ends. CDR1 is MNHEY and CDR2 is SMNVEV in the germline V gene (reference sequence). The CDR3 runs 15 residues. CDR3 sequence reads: CASSFARAASYEQYF. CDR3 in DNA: TGTGCCAGCAGTTTCGCCAGGGCGGCCTCCTACGAGCAGTACTTC.

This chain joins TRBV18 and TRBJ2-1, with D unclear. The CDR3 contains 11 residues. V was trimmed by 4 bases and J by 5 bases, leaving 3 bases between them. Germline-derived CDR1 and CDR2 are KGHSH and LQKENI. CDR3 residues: CASSQDNEQFF. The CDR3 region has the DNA TGTGCCAGCTCACAGGACAATGAGCAGTTCTTC.

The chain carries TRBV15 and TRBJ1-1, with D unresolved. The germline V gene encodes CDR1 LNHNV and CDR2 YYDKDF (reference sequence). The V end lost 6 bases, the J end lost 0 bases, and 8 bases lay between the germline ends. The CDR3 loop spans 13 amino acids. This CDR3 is CATRDRLNTEAFF. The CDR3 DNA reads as TGTGCCACCAGGGACCGACTGAACACTGAAGCTTTCTTT.

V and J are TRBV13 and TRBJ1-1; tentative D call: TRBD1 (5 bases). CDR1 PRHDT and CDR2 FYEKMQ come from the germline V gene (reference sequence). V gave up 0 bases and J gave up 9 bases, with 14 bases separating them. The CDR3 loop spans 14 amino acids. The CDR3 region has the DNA TGTGCCAGCAGCTTAGGCGACAGCGCCGGCCAAGCTTTCTTT. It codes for CASSLGDSAGQAFF.

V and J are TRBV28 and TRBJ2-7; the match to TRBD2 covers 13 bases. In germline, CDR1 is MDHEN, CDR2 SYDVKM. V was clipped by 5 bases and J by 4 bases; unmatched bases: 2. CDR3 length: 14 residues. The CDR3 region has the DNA TGTGCCAGCAGTCAGACTAGCGGGGGGTACGAGCAGTACTTC. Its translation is CASSQTSGGYEQYF. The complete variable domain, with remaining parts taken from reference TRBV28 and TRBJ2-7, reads DVKVTQSSRYLVKRTGEKVFLECVQDMDHENMFWYRQDPGLGLRLIYFSYDVKMKEKGDIPEGYSVSREKKERFSLILESASTNQTSMYLCASSQTSGGYEQYFGPGTRLTVT.

The CDR3 is CASGIGRDTEAFF. The CDR3, as DNA: TGTGCCAGCGGGATCGGCAGGGACACTGAAGCTTTCTTT. The genes are TRBV27 and TRBJ1-1, with D perhaps matching TRBD1 (5 bases). V gave up 8 bases and J gave up 3 bases, with 13 bases separating them. This CDR3 region has 13 residues. CDR1 MNHEY and CDR2 SMNVEV come from the germline V gene (reference sequence).

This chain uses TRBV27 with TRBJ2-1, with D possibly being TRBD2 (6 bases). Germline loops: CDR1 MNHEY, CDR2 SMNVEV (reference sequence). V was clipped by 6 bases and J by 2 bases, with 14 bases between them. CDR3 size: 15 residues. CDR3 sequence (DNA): TGTGCCAGCAGAACTCGCGGGGACGCCTACAATGAGCAGTTCTTC. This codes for CASRTRGDAYNEQFF.

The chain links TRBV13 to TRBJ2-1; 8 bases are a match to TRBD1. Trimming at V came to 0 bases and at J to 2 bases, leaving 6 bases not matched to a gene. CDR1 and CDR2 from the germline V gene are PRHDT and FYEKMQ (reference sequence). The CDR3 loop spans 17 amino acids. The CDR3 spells CASSLGLGQGTYNEQFF. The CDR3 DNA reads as TGTGCCAGCAGCTTAGGCCTAGGACAGGGCACCTACAATGAGCAGTTCTTC.

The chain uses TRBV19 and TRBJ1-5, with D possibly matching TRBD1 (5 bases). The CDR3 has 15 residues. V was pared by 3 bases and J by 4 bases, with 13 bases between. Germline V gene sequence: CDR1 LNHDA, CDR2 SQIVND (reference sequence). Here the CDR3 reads CASSMGTLWNQPQHF. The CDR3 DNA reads TGTGCCAGTAGTATGGGGACCCTCTGGAATCAGCCCCAGCATTTT.

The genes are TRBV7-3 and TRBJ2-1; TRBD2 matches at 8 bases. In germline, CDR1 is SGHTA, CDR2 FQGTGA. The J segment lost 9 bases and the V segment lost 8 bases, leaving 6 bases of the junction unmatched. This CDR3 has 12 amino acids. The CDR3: CASGTSAFEQFF. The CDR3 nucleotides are TGTGCCAGCGGGACTAGTGCCTTTGAGCAGTTCTTC.

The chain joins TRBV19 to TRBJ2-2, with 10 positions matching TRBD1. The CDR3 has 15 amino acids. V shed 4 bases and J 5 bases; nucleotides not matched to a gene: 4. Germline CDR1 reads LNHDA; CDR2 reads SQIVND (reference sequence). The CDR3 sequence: CASSTGTGVTGELFF. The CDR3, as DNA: TGTGCCAGTAGTACCGGGACAGGGGTAACCGGGGAGCTGTTTTTT.

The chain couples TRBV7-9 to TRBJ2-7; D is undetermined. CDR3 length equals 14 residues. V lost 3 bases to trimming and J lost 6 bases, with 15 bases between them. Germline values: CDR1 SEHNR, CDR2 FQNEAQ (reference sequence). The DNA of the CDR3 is TGTGCCAGCAGCTTCGCACAGCGACCCCCCGAGCAGTACTTC. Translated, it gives CASSFAQRPPEQYF.

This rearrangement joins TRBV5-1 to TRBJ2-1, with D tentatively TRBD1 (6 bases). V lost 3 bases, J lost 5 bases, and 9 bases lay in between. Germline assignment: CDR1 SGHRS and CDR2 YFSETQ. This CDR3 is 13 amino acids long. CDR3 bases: TGCGCCAGCAGCTCGGACAGCAACAATGAGCAGTTCTTC. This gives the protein CASSSDSNNEQFF.

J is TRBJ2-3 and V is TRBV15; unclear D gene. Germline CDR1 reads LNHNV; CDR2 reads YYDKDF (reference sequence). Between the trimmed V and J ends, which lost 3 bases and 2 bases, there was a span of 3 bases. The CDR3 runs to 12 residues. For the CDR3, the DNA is TGTGCCACCAGCAGGGACACAGATACGCAGTATTTT. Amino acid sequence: CATSRDTDTQYF.

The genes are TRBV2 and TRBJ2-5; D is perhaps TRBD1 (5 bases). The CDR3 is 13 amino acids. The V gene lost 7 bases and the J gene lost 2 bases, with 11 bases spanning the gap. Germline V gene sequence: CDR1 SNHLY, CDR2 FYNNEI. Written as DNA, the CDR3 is TGTGCCAGCAATAGGGGAATTCAAGAGACCCAGTACTTC. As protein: CASNRGIQETQYF.

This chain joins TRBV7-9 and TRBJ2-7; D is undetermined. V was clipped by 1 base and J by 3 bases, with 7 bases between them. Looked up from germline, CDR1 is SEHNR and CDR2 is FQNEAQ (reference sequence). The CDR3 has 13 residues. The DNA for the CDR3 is TGTGCCAGCAGCTTAGAAGGTCTCTACGAGCAGTACTTC. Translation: CASSLEGLYEQYF.

The CDR3 region has the DNA TGTGCCAGCGCGGCTGCGGGAGGAAATTACAATGAGCAGTTCTTC. Residues: CASAAAGGNYNEQFF. V usage is TRBV7-9 and J usage is TRBJ2-1; 8 bases fit TRBD2. The CDR3 is 15 residues long. CDR1 is SEHNR, CDR2 FQNEAQ, per germline (reference sequence). Trimming cost V 8 bases and J 4 bases; bases outside gene matches: 10.

CDR3 sequence reads: CASSGSISTF. The CDR3 coding sequence is TGTGCCAGCAGCGGCAGTATATCCACCTTC. The chain employs TRBV9 and TRBJ1-2; D ambiguous. V lost 3 bases, J lost 13 bases, and 10 bases lay in between. This CDR3 spans 10 amino acids. Germline CDR1 is SGDLS and CDR2 is YYNGEE.

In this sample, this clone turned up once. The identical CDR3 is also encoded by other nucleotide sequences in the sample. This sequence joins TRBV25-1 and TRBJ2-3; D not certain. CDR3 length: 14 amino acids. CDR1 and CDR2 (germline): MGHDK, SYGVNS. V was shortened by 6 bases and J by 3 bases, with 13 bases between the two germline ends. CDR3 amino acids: CASSEGLGTDTQYF. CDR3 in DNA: TGTGCCAGCAGCGAAGGGCTTGGAACAGATACGCAGTATTTT.

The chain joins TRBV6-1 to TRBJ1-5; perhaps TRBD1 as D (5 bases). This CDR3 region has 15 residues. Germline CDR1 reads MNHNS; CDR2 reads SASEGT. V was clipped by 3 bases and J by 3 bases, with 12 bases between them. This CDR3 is CASSDPRVYNQPQHF. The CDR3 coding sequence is TGTGCCAGCAGTGACCCCAGGGTATACAATCAGCCCCAGCATTTT.

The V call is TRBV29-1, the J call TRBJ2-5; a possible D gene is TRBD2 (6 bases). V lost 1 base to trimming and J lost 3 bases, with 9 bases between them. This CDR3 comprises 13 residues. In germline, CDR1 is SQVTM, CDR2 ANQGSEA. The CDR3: CSVEGLVEETQYF. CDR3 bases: TGCAGCGTTGAAGGACTAGTGGAAGAGACCCAGTACTTC.

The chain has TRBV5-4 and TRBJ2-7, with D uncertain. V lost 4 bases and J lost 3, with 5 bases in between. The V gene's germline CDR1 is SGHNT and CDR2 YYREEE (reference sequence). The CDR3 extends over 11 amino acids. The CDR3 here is CASSGDYEQYF. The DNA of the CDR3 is TGTGCCAGCAGCGGGGACTACGAGCAGTACTTC.

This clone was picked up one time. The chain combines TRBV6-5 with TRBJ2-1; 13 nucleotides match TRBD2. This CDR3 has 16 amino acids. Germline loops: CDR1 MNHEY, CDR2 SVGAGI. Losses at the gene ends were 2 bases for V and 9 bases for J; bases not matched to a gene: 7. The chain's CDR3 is CASSYRWGLAGSEQFF. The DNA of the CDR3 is TGTGCCAGCAGTTACCGTTGGGGACTAGCGGGATCTGAGCAGTTCTTC.